The 18 T cell receptor beta chains presented below share a single source sample, sequenced in a study of metastatic and nonmetastatic thyroid tumors (TCRdb year 2020). No treatment had been received by any patient before thyroid surgery. The library was made by PCR. The sequencer listed for this sample is Illumina HiSeq 4000. The raw public data were reprocessed by TCRdb itself: fastp quality trimming at Q25, MiXCR clonotype calling, in-frame beta chains only. A total of 35,000 to 45,000 clones appear in this sample, more than 3% of them only once. The leading ten clones occupy approximately 9.8% of the sample. The specimen sequenced was blood. The receptors stem from a female donor with papillary thyroid cancer or a benign thyroid nodule (not recorded which). Some clones in this sample may be carry-over from other donors' samples.

Concerning this clone: Germline is not matched at one junction end, which may reflect a read error. V gene TRBV6-2 or TRBV6-3 combines with J gene TRBJ1-2; TRBD1 agrees at 7 bases. The CDR3 runs 13 residues. The germline V gene has CDR1 MNHEY and CDR2 SVGEGT. CDR3 sequence (DNA): TGTGCCAGCAGTTTAGACAGGGACTATGTCTACACCTTC. This encodes CASSLDRDYVYTF.

This clone was seen many times. V gene TRBV28 combines with J gene TRBJ1-6; D is uncertain. The CDR3 is made up of 13 amino acids. Germline loops: CDR1 MDHEN, CDR2 SYDVKM. Trimming pared 8 bases from V and 7 bases from J, leaving 12 bases between. Here the CDR3 reads CASLRQGNSPLHF. The DNA of the CDR3 is TGTGCCAGCCTGCGCCAAGGGAATTCACCCCTCCACTTT. The full variable domain, its missing parts supplied by reference TRBV28 and TRBJ1-6, is DVKVTQSSRYLVKRTGEKVFLECVQDMDHENMFWYRQDPGLGLRLIYFSYDVKMKEKGDIPEGYSVSREKKERFSLILESASTNQTSMYLCASLRQGNSPLHFGNGTRLTVT.

J is TRBJ2-7 and V is TRBV20-1; TRBD1 might be the D (5 bases). The CDR3 runs 13 residues. CDR1 is DFQATT, CDR2 SNEGSKA, per germline (reference sequence). The germline V and J ends were trimmed by 4 bases and 2 bases, with 12 bases remaining between them. The CDR3 reads CSATYRHPYEQYF. The DNA of the CDR3 is TGCAGTGCTACCTACAGGCACCCCTACGAGCAGTACTTC.

V usage is TRBV19 and J usage is TRBJ2-5; no firm D call. This CDR3 is 15 amino acids long. CDR1 LNHDA and CDR2 SQIVND come from the germline V gene (reference sequence). The V gene lost 5 bases and the J gene lost 1 base, with 14 bases spanning the gap. The CDR3 is CASSPYSRPQETQYF. CDR3 DNA sequence: TGTGCCAGTAGTCCATACTCAAGACCCCAAGAGACCCAGTACTTC.

This clone has more than one count but fewer than ten. The V and J genes are TRBV6-1 and TRBJ2-1; 7 bases agree with TRBD1. The V segment lost 10 bases and the J segment 15 bases; nucleotides outside the gene matches: 12. Germline V gene sequence: CDR1 MNHNS, CDR2 SASEGT. This CDR3 has 11 residues. CDR3 in amino acids: CATGTVPNRFF. CDR3 nucleotides: TGTGCCACCGGGACAGTCCCAAATAGGTTCTTC.

This clone was detected many times. The V call is TRBV12-3 or TRBV12-4, the J call TRBJ2-2; maybe TRBD2 (5 bases). The CDR3 loop spans 16 amino acids. Between the trimmed V and J ends, which lost 4 bases and 5 bases, there was a span of 17 bases. CDR3 protein: CASSSIFGLETGELFF. CDR3 in DNA: TGTGCCAGCAGTTCAATATTCGGACTGGAAACCGGGGAGCTGTTTTTT.

There are many counts of this clone. The CDR3 sequence is CAISDMEETQYF. The CDR3 nucleotides are TGTGCCATCAGTGACATGGAAGAGACCCAGTACTTC. This rearrangement joins TRBV10-3 to TRBJ2-5; D remains ambiguous. The V and J ends lost 3 bases and 3 bases respectively, with 5 bases between them. This CDR3 has 12 residues. Germline V gene data show CDR1 as ENHRY and CDR2 as SYGVKD.

This clone showed up many times. The rearrangement uses TRBV28 and TRBJ1-1, with D possibly matching TRBD1 (6 bases). Per germline, CDR1 MDHEN and CDR2 SYDVKM. The ends were cut back, 10 bases at V and 1 base at J, with 13 bases in the middle. The CDR3 totals 13 residues. CDR3 DNA sequence: TGTGCCACCTTAAACAGGGCGAACACTGAAGCTTTCTTT. It translates to CATLNRANTEAFF.

This chain links TRBV4-2 with TRBJ2-5; D remains ambiguous. CDR3 length: 15 residues. V was clipped by 3 bases and J by 2 bases, with 13 bases between them. The germline V gene has CDR1 LGHNA and CDR2 YNFKEQ. CDR3 loop: CASSQGTAVQETQYF. DNA of the CDR3: TGTGCCAGCAGCCAGGGAACGGCTGTACAAGAGACCCAGTACTTC.

This clone was seen only a few times. The sample contains more than one DNA sequence encoding this CDR3. The chain links TRBV19 to TRBJ1-1; tentatively, D is TRBD1 (5 bases). There are 14 residues in the CDR3. The ends were cut back, 3 bases at V and 6 bases at J, with 14 bases in the middle. Germline-derived CDR1 and CDR2 are LNHDA and SQIVND (reference sequence). The CDR3 loop is CASSIISPGAEAFF. The CDR3 nucleotides are TGTGCCAGTAGTATCATCTCCCCGGGGGCTGAAGCTTTCTTT.

This clone has ten or more counts. V usage is TRBV5-1 and J usage is TRBJ2-1; 7 nucleotides agree with TRBD2. The CDR3 is 16 amino acids. CDR1 is SGHRS and CDR2 is YFSETQ in the germline V gene. Trimming took 0 bases from V and 8 from J; bases not matched to a gene: 11. In DNA, the CDR3 is TGCGCCAGCAGCTTGGCATCTGGCGGGAGTATGCATGAGCAGTTCTTC. Amino acid sequence: CASSLASGGSMHEQFF.

This clone has a count of ten or more. The chain joins TRBV9 to TRBJ2-5, with 10 bases that match TRBD2. V shed 1 base, J shed 5 bases, and the junction held 2 bases outside the gene matches. The germline V gene has CDR1 SGDLS and CDR2 YYNGEE. The CDR3 runs 14 residues. Here the CDR3 reads CASSVLAGVETQYF. In DNA form, the CDR3 reads TGTGCCAGCAGCGTACTAGCGGGAGTTGAGACCCAGTACTTC.

In its sample, this clone was seen many times. The V gene is TRBV11-2, the J gene TRBJ2-3, with D possibly TRBD2 on 5 matching bases. Per the germline V gene, CDR1 is SGHAT and CDR2 is FQNNGV. CDR3 length: 15 amino acids. V was trimmed by 0 bases and J by 4 bases, leaving 11 bases between them. CDR3 sequence (DNA): TGTGCCAGCAGCTTAGATTTTCCTAGCTCAGATACGCAGTATTTT. This gives the protein CASSLDFPSSDTQYF.

Notes on this clone: This clone may be a read error of a much larger clone one base away. Because it lacks the conserved phenylalanine or tryptophan at the end, this CDR3 is likely a read error. The limits of the CDR3 on the DNA are not certain, so only TCRdb's listed CDR3 is given. The sample carries other DNA sequences with the same CDR3. The chain joins TRBV9 to TRBJ1-5; the D call in the table, TRBD1, was not verified against the DNA. Ends included, the CDR3 has 14 residues. Germline-derived CDR1 and CDR2 are SGDLS and YYNGEE. The CDR3 spells CASSLQGGNQPQHS.

Only a few counts were recorded for this clone. The chain employs TRBV5-1 and TRBJ1-1; 9 nucleotides agree with TRBD1. Germline lookup yields CDR1 SGHRS and CDR2 YFSETQ. Losses at the gene ends were 7 bases for V and 3 bases for J; bases not matched to a gene: 13. This CDR3 is 16 amino acids long. The chain's CDR3 is CASRPGTGSADTEAFF. For the CDR3, the DNA is TGCGCCAGCCGACCCGGGACAGGGTCTGCGGACACTGAAGCTTTCTTT.

The chain couples TRBV2 to TRBJ2-7; no reliable D call. From germline, CDR1 is SNHLY and CDR2 FYNNEI. The V end lost 6 bases, the J end lost 3 bases, and 15 bases lay between the germline ends. CDR3 size: 14 residues. Here the CDR3 DNA reads TGTGCCAGCAGGGTAAGGAGCCTGGTCTACGAGCAGTACGTC. Protein product: CASRVRSLVYEQYV.

J is TRBJ2-6 and V is TRBV20-1, with TRBD1 matching over 12 bases. The CDR3 extends over 19 amino acids. V gave up 0 bases and J gave up 0 bases; unmatched junction bases: 6. Per the germline V gene, CDR1 is DFQATT and CDR2 is SNEGSKA (reference sequence). The CDR3 DNA is TGCAGTGCTAGAGATCGGGGGACAGGGGGCCTCTCTGGGGCCAACGTCCTGACTTTC. This encodes CSARDRGTGGLSGANVLTF.

This clone was recorded many times. The chain joins TRBV6-1 to TRBJ1-5; D ambiguous. V lost 6 bases, J lost 5 bases, and 8 bases lay in between. The germline V gene encodes CDR1 MNHNS and CDR2 SASEGT. The CDR3 totals 12 residues. The CDR3 loop is CASRVGYQPQHF. Here the CDR3 DNA reads TGTGCCAGCAGGGTCGGCTATCAGCCCCAGCATTTT.